The 13 T cell receptor beta chains below were found in one sample sequenced in a study of T cells expressing NK-cell markers. TCRdb derives one entry per CDR3 protein from the 5' RACE reads, leaving out DNA. This specimen shows fewer than 200,000 distinct CDR3 sequences; the ten leading clones hold approximately 17%. The sample was blood T cells: a sorted CD56 or NKG2C T cell subset, CD4+ or CD8+ T cells, or bulk PBMC T cells (not recorded which). The source of these receptors is a woman between 18 and 75 years old in good health.

The J gene is TRBJ2-2, the V gene TRBV5-1. The CDR3 is 14 residues long. Germline CDR1 SGHRS, CDR2 YFSETQ. The CDR3 here is CASNSGTLTGELFF.

This chain joins TRBV20-1 and TRBJ2-7; the TCRdb call, TRBD1, lacks DNA for checking. The germline V gene encodes CDR1 DFQATT and CDR2 SNEGSKA (reference sequence). CDR3 length: 15 amino acids. CDR3 protein: CSARDSRGAALEQYF.

This chain uses TRBV5-1 with TRBJ1-4; with no DNA, the TCRdb D assignment of TRBD1 cannot be verified. This CDR3 is 14 amino acids long. Germline CDR1 and CDR2: SGHRS and YFSETQ. This CDR3 is CASSLGGANEKLFF.

The J gene is TRBJ2-5, the V gene TRBV20-1; TCRdb's assignment of TRBD1 cannot be checked, as there is no DNA. Germline V CDR1 and CDR2: DFQATT, SNEGSKA (reference sequence). The CDR3 length is 14 residues. CDR3 region: CSASTRGGSETQYF.

The CDR3 here is CASSQRSGTRNTEAFF. The chain uses TRBV4-2 and TRBJ1-1; the D gene TCRdb calls, TRBD1, cannot be checked with no DNA. CDR3 length: 16 amino acids. CDR1 and CDR2 from the germline V gene are LGHNA and YNFKEQ.

The V and J genes are TRBV29-1 and TRBJ2-1; TCRdb's assignment of TRBD2 cannot be checked, as there is no DNA. From germline, CDR1 is SQVTM and CDR2 ANQGSEA. The CDR3 spans 13 residues. The CDR3 region is CSVGTSGSGEQFF.

J is TRBJ2-3 and V is TRBV20-1; the TRBD2 assignment by TCRdb is unverifiable without DNA. Germline V CDR1 and CDR2: DFQATT, SNEGSKA (reference sequence). The CDR3 covers 15 residues. The CDR3 is CSARGDYSFTDTQYF.

The rearrangement uses TRBV4-2 and TRBJ2-7; the TCRdb call, TRBD1, lacks DNA for checking. The CDR3 spans 16 residues. Per germline, CDR1 LGHNA and CDR2 YNFKEQ. This chain's CDR3 is CASSQDLGPREHEQYF.

This rearrangement joins TRBV7-9 to TRBJ2-5; TCRdb gives TRBD1 as the D gene, but with no DNA this cannot be confirmed. CDR3 length: 15 residues. The germline gives CDR1 SEHNR, CDR2 FQNEAQ (reference sequence). The CDR3 region is CASSYRGTGKETQYF.

The chain uses TRBV6-5 and TRBJ1-6; TCRdb outputs TRBD1, but without DNA this stays unchecked. This CDR3 has 14 amino acids. Germline loops: CDR1 MNHEY, CDR2 SVGAGI. CDR3 in amino acids: CASSSQGLRSPLHF.

The rearrangement joins TRBV20-1 to TRBJ1-2. CDR3 size: 12 residues. Germline assignment: CDR1 DFQATT and CDR2 SNEGSKA (reference sequence). CDR3: CSARQANYGYTF.

The chain's CDR3 is CASSPGAGANVLTF. The genes are TRBV12-3 or TRBV12-4 and TRBJ2-6; the D gene TCRdb calls, TRBD1, cannot be checked with no DNA. The CDR3 has 14 amino acids.

The rearrangement uses TRBV5-1 and TRBJ1-4; as DNA is missing, the TRBD1 call by TCRdb cannot be tested. Germline V gene sequence: CDR1 SGHRS, CDR2 YFSETQ. The CDR3 consists of 15 residues. This CDR3 is CASSPGGATNEKLFF.